One sample yielded the 12 T cell receptor beta chains listed below, sequenced in a study of T-cell memory formation after mild COVID-19. MiXCR was run by TCRdb on the 5' RACE reads, yielding one entry per CDR3 protein. The table lists fewer than 300,000 distinct CDR3 sequences, roughly 18% of them singletons. The sample comprised PBMCs or a T cell subset sorted from them (not recorded which). The receptors shown here come from a man younger than 35 who had mild COVID-19 (a few samples of this study predate the infection). Cell type and time point are not known.

This clonotype came up a few times. V usage is TRBV10-3 and J usage is TRBJ2-7, with 12 bases matching TRBD2. The V segment lost 6 bases and the J segment 7 bases; nucleotides outside the gene matches: 7. This CDR3 contains 14 residues. Germline lookup yields CDR1 ENHRY and CDR2 SYGVKD. CDR3: CAISASGGALEQYF. The DNA for the CDR3 is TGTGCCATCAGCGCTAGCGGGGGGGCCTTGGAGCAGTACTTC.

The rearrangement links TRBV7-6 to TRBJ2-3; D possibly matches TRBD1 or TRBD2 (6 bases each). V gave up 2 bases and J gave up 3 bases, with 12 bases separating them. Germline CDR1 and CDR2: SGHVS and FNYEAQ. CDR3 size: 15 residues. CDR3 DNA sequence: TGTGCCAGCAGCTTAAACCCGGGGGCTACAGATACGCAGTATTTT. It codes for CASSLNPGATDTQYF.

This clonotype was seen only a few times. The V gene is TRBV4-3, the J gene TRBJ1-6, with 9 bases aligning to TRBD1. Losses at the gene ends were 4 bases for V and 7 bases for J; bases not matched to a gene: 2. This CDR3 has 14 amino acids. The V gene's germline CDR1 is LGHNA and CDR2 YSLEER. The CDR3 spells CASSRDRVNSPLHF. The CDR3, as DNA: TGCGCCAGCAGCCGGGACAGGGTGAATTCACCCCTCCACTTT.

This clonotype has a handful of counts. The chain employs TRBV5-4 and TRBJ2-2, with 13 positions matching TRBD2. Germline CDR1 and CDR2: SGHNT and YYREEE (reference sequence). CDR3 length equals 17 residues. V was pared by 4 bases and J by 4 bases, with 7 bases of the junction left unmatched. The CDR3 region has the DNA TGTGCCAGCAGCCTCGGGACTAGCGGGGCGATCACCGGGGAGCTGTTTTTT. Encoded protein: CASSLGTSGAITGELFF.

The chain recombines TRBV6-6 with TRBJ1-5; the match to TRBD1 covers 9 bases. Trimming at V came to 3 bases and at J to 6 bases, leaving 6 bases not matched to a gene. This CDR3 comprises 15 residues. Germline values: CDR1 MNHNY, CDR2 SVGAGI (reference sequence). DNA for the CDR3: TGTGCCAGCAGTTATGGACAGGGGAGCTTTCAGCCCCAGCATTTT. This gives the protein CASSYGQGSFQPQHF.

This clonotype was detected many times. The rearrangement joins TRBV7-8 to TRBJ2-5; D uncertain. Germline values: CDR1 SGHVS, CDR2 FQNEAQ. Trimming removed 2 bases from V and 13 bases from J, with 14 bases in between. The CDR3 has 12 amino acids. DNA of the CDR3: TGTGCCAGCAGCTTATCATCCTTGGCCATGTACTTC. This codes for CASSLSSLAMYF.

This clonotype was seen a few times. This rearrangement joins TRBV18 to TRBJ2-7; a possible D gene is TRBD2 (6 bases). Looked up from germline, CDR1 is KGHSH and CDR2 is LQKENI. The length of the CDR3 is 13 residues. Trimming removed 6 bases from V and 3 bases from J, with 12 bases in between. The CDR3 region has the DNA TGTGCCAGCTCGGTAGCGGTTAACTACGAGCAGTACGTC. Its translation is CASSVAVNYEQYV.

The chain employs TRBV7-2 and TRBJ2-5; 8 bases match TRBD2. After removal of 7 bases from V and 4 bases from J, the junction contained 11 bases not matched to a gene. CDR1 and CDR2 (germline): SGHTA, FQGNSA. This CDR3 region has 15 residues. CDR3 in DNA: TGTGCCAGCAACTGGGGCGGGGGGTTAGGAGAGACCCAGTACTTC. Protein: CASNWGGGLGETQYF.

In DNA form, the CDR3 reads TGCGCCAGCAGCCAAGATATAGCGACAGTTGGAAACACCATATATTTT. It yields the protein CASSQDIATVGNTIYF. The J gene is TRBJ1-3, the V gene TRBV4-1; D might be TRBD1 (5 bases). Trimming took 0 bases from V and 3 from J, leaving 12 bases between them. The germline V gene encodes CDR1 MGHRA and CDR2 YSYEKL. The CDR3 is 16 residues long.

The sample holds many counts of this clonotype. The rearrangement uses TRBV7-7 and TRBJ2-7; 8 bases align to TRBD2. Trimming took 8 bases from V and 0 from J; bases not matched to a gene: 21. The CDR3 has 19 residues. The germline gives CDR1 SSHAT, CDR2 FNYEAQ (reference sequence). The CDR3 bases are TGTGCCAGCCTAAACCGCAGGCGGGGGGACACCAATAGCTCCTACGAGCAGTACTTC. Its translation: CASLNRRRGDTNSSYEQYF.

This clonotype came up a few times. The chain uses TRBV6-1 and TRBJ1-1; no clear D. Trimming took 0 bases from V and 5 from J, leaving 10 bases between them. The CDR3 contains 14 residues. Germline CDR1 is MNHNS and CDR2 is SASEGT. The CDR3 reads CASSEAFSGTEAFF. The CDR3 DNA sequence: TGTGCCAGCAGTGAAGCGTTTTCGGGAACTGAAGCTTTCTTT.

The chain has TRBV30 and TRBJ2-3; 10 positions agree with TRBD2. CDR1 is GTSNPN and CDR2 is SVGIG in the germline V gene (reference sequence). V lost 2 bases and J lost 6; bases outside the gene matches: 5. The CDR3 spans 14 residues. The CDR3 loop is CAWSSGGARDTQYF. CDR3 DNA: TGTGCCTGGAGTAGCGGGGGGGCGAGGGATACGCAGTATTTT.